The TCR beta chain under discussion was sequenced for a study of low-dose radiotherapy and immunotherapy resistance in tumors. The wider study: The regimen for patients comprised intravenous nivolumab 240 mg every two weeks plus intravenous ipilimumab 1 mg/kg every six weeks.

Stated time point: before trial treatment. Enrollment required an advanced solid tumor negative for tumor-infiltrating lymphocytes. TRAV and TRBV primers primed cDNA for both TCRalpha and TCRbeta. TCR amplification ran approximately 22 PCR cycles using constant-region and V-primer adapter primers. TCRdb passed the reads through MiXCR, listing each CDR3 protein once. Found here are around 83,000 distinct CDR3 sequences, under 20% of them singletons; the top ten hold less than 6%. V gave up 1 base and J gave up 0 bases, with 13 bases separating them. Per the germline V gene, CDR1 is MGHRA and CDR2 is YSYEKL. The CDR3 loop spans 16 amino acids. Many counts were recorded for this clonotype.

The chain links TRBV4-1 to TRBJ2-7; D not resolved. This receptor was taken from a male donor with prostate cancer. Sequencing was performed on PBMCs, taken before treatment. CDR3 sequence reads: CASSQGFGFNSYEQYF. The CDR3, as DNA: TGCGCCAGCAGCCAAGGCTTCGGGTTTAACTCCTACGAGCAGTACTTC.